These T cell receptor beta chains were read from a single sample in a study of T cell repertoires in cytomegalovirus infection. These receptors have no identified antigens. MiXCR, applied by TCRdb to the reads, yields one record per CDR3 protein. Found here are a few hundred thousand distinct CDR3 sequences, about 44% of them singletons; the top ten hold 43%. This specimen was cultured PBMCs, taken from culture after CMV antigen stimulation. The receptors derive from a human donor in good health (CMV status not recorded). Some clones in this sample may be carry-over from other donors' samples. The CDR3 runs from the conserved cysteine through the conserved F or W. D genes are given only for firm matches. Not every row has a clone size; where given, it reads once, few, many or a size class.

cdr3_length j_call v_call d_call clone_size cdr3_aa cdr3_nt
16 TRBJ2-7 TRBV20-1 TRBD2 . CSARDLRRGGPYEQYF TGCAGTGCTAGGGACCTTCGGCGGGGGGGCCCCTACGAGCAGTACTTC
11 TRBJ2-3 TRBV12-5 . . CASAVGDTQYF TGTGCTAGTGCCGTGGGGGATACGCAGTATTTT
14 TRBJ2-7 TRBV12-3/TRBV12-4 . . CASSYAGVNYEQYF TGTGCCAGCAGTTATGCAGGGGTTAACTACGAGCAGTACTTC
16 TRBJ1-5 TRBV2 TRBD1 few CASSPGQGYSNQPQHF TGTGCCAGCAGTCCGGGACAGGGATATAGCAATCAGCCCCAGCATTTT
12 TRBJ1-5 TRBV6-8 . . CASSGDPKTQHF TGTGCCAGCAGTGGGGACCCGAAGACCCAGCATTTT
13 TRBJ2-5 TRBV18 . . CASSPSPRETQYF TGTGCCAGCTCACCCTCCCCTCGAGAGACCCAGTACTTC
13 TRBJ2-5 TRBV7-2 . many CASSLMAQETQYF TGTGCCAGCAGCTTAATGGCTCAAGAGACCCAGTACTTC
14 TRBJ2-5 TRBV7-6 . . CASRGGRGRETQYF TGTGCCAGCAGGGGAGGTCGAGGCAGGGAGACCCAGTACTTC
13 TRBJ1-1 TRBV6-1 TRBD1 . CASRRTGATEAFF TGTGCCAGCAGACGGACAGGGGCCACTGAAGCTTTCTTT
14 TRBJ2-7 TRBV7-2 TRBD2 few CASSMTSAPYEQYF TGTGCCAGCAGCATGACTAGCGCTCCGTACGAGCAGTACTTC
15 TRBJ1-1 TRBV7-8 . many CASSLAEGLRPEAFF TGTGCCAGCAGCTTAGCGGAGGGGCTAAGACCTGAAGCTTTCTTT
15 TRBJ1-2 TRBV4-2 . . CASSQEEGIGYGYTF TGTGCCAGCAGCCAAGAGGAGGGAATCGGCTATGGCTACACCTTC
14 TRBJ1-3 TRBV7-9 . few CASSRGLSGNTIYF TGTGCCAGCAGCCGCGGCCTCTCTGGAAACACCATATATTTT
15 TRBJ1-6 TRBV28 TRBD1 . CASRSGGGSNSPLHF TGTGCCAGCAGATCAGGGGGAGGCTCTAATTCACCCCTCCACTTT
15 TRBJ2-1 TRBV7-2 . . CASSPPWAGHNEQFF TGTGCCAGCAGCCCCCCATGGGCGGGACACAATGAGCAGTTCTTC
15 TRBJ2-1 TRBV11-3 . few CASSLGRDHQTEQFF TGTGCCAGCAGCTTAGGACGGGACCACCAGACTGAGCAGTTCTTC
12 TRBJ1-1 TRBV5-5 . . CASSFEGLKAFF TGTGCCAGCAGCTTTGAAGGGCTCAAAGCTTTCTTT
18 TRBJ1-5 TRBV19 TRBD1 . CASTSIGQGRGSNQPQHF TGTGCCAGTACTTCAATCGGACAGGGACGGGGTAGCAATCAGCCCCAGCATTTT
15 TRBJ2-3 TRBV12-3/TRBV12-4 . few CASSPLGTSTDTQYF TGTGCCAGCAGCCCCCTAGGAACTAGCACAGATACGCAGTATTTT
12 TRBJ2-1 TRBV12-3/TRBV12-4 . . CASIFQGYEQFF TGTGCCAGCATATTTCAGGGCTATGAGCAGTTCTTC
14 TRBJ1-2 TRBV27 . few CASSPRQVYYGYTF TGTGCCAGCAGTCCCAGACAGGTCTACTATGGCTACACCTTC
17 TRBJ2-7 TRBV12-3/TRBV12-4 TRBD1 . CASSLGLGQASTYEQYF TGTGCCAGCAGTTTGGGCCTGGGACAGGCGTCTACCTACGAGCAGTACTTC
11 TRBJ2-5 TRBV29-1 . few CSASLEETQYF TGCAGCGCAAGTTTGGAAGAGACCCAGTACTTC
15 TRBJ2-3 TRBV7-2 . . CASSSTLGSTDTQYF TGTGCCAGCAGCTCTACCCTGGGGAGCACAGATACGCAGTATTTT
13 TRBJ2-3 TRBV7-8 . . CATRLLVSDTQYF TGTGCCACCCGTCTACTAGTATCCGATACGCAGTATTTT
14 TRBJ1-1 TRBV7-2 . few CASSSGRANTEAFF TGTGCCAGCAGCAGTGGTAGAGCAAACACTGAAGCTTTCTTT
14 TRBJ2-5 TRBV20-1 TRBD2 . CSARPSGRVETQYF TGCAGTGCTAGACCTAGCGGGAGGGTGGAGACCCAGTACTTC
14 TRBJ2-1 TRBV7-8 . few CASGGGDSYNEQFF TGTGCCAGCGGTGGGGGAGACTCGTACAATGAGCAGTTCTTC
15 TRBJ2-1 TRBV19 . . CASSYRGTHNNEQFF TGTGCCAGTAGTTATAGGGGGACCCACAACAATGAGCAGTTCTTC
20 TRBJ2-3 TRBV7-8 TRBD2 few CASSLAFRLGLAGTGDTQYF TGTGCCAGCAGCTTAGCTTTTCGTTTGGGACTAGCGGGAACGGGGGATACGCAGTATTTT
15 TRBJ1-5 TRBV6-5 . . CASSEGHLSNQPQHF TGTGCCAGCAGTGAGGGCCACCTTAGCAATCAGCCCCAGCATTTT
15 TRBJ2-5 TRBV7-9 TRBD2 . CASSSRSGGGETQYF TGTGCCAGCAGCTCCCGTAGCGGGGGGGGAGAGACCCAGTACTTC
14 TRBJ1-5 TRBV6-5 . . CASRSLDSNQPQHF TGTGCCAGCAGAAGCTTGGATAGCAATCAGCCCCAGCATTTT
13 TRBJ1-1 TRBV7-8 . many CASSLVRNTEAFF TGTGCCAGCAGCTTAGTACGGAACACTGAAGCTTTCTTT
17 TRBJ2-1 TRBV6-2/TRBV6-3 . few CASSYATFQAVYNEQFF TGTGCCAGCAGTTACGCCACATTTCAAGCGGTGTACAATGAGCAGTTCTTC
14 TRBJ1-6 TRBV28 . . CASSLTGKNSPLHF TGTGCCAGCAGTTTAACAGGGAAGAATTCACCCCTCCACTTT
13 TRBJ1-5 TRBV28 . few CASKDPSNQPQHF TGTGCCAGCAAGGACCCTAGCAATCAGCCCCAGCATTTT
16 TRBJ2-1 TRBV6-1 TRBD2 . CASSALTSGGYNEQFF TGTGCCAGCAGTGCCTTAACTAGCGGGGGCTACAATGAGCAGTTCTTC
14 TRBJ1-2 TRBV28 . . CASSSPGVYDGYTF TGTGCCAGCAGTTCACCAGGGGTATACGATGGCTACACCTTC
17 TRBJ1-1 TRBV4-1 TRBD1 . CASSQVPSTGGYAEAFF TGCGCCAGCAGCCAAGTACCATCGACAGGGGGTTACGCTGAAGCTTTCTTT
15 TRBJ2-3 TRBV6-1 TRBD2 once CASIPGGYDTDTQYF TGTGCCAGCATCCCCGGGGGGTACGACACAGATACGCAGTATTTT